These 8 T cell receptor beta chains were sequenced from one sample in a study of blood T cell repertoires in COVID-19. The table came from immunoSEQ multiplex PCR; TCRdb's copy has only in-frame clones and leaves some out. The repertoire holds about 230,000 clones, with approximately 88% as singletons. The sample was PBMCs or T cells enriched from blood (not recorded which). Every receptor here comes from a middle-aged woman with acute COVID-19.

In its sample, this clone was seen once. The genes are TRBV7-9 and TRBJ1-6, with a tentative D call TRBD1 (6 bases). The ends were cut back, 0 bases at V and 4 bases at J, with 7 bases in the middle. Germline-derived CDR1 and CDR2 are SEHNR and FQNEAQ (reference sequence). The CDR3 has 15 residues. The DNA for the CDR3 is TGTGCCAGCAGCTTAGCCCAGGGGTATAATTCACCCCTCCACTTT. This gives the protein CASSLAQGYNSPLHF.

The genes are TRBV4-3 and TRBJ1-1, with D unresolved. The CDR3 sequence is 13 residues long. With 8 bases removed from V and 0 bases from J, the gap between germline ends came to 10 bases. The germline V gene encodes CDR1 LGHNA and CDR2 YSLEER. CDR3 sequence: CASSRVMNTEAFF. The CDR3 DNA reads TGCGCCAGCTCGCGGGTTATGAACACTGAAGCTTTCTTT.

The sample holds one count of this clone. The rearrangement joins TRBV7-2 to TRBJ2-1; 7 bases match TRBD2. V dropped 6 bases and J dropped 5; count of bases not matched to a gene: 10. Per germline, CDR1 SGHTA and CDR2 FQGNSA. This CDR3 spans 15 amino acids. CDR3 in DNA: TGTGCCAGCAGTTCACAGGCGGGGGTGCACAATGAGCAGTTCTTC. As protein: CASSSQAGVHNEQFF. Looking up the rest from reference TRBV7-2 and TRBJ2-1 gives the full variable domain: GAGVSQSPSNKVTEKGKDVELRCDPISGHTALYWYRQSLGQGLEFLIYFQGNSAPDKSGLPSDRFSAERTGGSVSTLTIQRTQQEDSAVYLCASSSQAGVHNEQFFGPGTRLTVL.

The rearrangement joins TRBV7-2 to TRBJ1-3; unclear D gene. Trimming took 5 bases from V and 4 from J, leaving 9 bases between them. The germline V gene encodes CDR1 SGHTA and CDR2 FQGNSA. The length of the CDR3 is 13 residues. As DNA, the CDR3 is TGTGCCAGCAGCCCTAGAATCGGAAACACCATATATTTT. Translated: CASSPRIGNTIYF.

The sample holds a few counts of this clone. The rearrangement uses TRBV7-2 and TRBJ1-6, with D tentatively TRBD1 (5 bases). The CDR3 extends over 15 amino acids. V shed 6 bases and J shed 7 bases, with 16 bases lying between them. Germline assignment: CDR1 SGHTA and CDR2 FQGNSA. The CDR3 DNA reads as TGTGCCAGCAGTTGGGTCGTGGGGGGAAATTCACCCCTCCACTTT. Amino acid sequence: CASSWVVGGNSPLHF.

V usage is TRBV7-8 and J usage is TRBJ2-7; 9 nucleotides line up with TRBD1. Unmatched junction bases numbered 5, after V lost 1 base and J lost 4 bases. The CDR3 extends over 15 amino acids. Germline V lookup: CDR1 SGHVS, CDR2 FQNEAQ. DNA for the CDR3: TGTGCCAGCAGCTTAGGGGGGACAGGGATTTACGAGCAGTACGTC. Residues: CASSLGGTGIYEQYV.

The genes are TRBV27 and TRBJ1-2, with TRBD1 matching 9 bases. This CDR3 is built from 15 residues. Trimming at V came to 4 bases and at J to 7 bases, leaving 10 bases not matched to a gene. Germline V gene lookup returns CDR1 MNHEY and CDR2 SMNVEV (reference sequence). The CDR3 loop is CASSSTGGLLGGYTF. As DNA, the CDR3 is TGTGCCAGCAGTTCAACAGGGGGCTTGTTAGGTGGCTACACCTTC.

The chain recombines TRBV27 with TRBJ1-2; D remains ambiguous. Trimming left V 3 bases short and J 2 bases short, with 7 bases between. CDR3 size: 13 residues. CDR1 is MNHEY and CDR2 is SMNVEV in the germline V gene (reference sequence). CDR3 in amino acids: CASSFRENYGYTF. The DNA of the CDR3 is TGTGCCAGCAGTTTTCGAGAAAACTATGGCTACACCTTC.